This entry is about one TCR beta chain. Study processing details: Amplification of reference gene primers provided the estimated nucleated cell counts. The data were produced by immunoSEQ multiplex PCR, yet TCRdb's version contains in-frame clones alone and is incomplete. That table supplies the V and J calls and clone size; D and trimming were determined from the DNA. Counted here are 150,000 to 200,000 clones, roughly 80% occurring once; the ten biggest clones make up 6.5% to 9.5%. Participants were aged roughly 18 to 100 years from 24 US areas. For recovered donors of Cohort 3, there were two negative PCRs, clearance, or symptom resolution. These data belong to a study of blood T cell repertoires in COVID-19. Germline values: CDR1 SGHRS, CDR2 YFSETQ. V was clipped by 4 bases and J by 2 bases, with 21 bases between them. The CDR3 covers 18 residues.

The chain uses TRBV5-1 and TRBJ1-4; possibly TRBD1 for D (6 bases). This clonotype was obtained from a man aged 40-49 years who had recovered from COVID-19. The material sequenced was PBMCs or T cells enriched from blood (not recorded which). The CDR3 DNA sequence: TGCGCCAGCAGCAAGGTTCCGGGACACCGCTCGACTAATGAAAAACTGTTTTTT. It specifies CASSKVPGHRSTNEKLFF. Full variable domain (outside the CDR3, taken from reference TRBV5-1 and TRBJ1-4): KAGVTQTPRYLIKTRGQQVTLSCSPISGHRSVSWYQQTPGQGLQFLFEYFSETQRNKGNFPGRFSGRQFSNSRSEMNVSTLELGDSALYLCASSKVPGHRSTNEKLFFGSGTQLSVL.